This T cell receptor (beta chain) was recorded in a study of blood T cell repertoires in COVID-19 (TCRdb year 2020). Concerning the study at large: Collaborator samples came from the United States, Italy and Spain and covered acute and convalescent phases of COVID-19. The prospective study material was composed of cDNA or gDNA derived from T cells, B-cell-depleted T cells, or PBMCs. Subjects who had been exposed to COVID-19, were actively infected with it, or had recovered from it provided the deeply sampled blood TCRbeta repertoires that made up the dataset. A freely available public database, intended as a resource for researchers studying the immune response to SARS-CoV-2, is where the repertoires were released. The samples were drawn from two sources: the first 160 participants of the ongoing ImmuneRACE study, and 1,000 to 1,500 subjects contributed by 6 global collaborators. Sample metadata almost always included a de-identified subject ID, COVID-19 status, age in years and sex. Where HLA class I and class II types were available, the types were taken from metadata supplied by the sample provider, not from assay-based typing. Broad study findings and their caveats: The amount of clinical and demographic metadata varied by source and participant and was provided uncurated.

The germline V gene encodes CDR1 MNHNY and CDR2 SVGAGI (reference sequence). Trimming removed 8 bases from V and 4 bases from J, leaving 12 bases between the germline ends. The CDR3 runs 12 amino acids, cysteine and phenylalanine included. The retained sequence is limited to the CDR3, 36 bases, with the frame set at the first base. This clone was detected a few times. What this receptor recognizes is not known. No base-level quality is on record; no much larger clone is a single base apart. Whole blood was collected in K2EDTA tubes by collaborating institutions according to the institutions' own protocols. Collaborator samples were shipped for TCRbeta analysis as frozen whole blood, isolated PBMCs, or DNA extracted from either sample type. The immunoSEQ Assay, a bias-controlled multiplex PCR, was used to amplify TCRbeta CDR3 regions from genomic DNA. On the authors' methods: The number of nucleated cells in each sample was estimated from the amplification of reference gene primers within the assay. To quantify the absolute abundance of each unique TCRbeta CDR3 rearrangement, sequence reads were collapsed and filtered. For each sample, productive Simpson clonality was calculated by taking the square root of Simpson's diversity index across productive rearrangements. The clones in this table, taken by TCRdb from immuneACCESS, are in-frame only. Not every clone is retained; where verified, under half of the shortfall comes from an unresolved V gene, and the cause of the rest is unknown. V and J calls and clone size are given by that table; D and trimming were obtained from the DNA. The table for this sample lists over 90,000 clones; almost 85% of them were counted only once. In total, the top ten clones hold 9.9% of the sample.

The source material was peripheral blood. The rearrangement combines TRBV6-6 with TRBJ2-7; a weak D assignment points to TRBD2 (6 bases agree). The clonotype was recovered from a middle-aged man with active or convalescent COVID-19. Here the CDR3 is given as CASLGGVYEQYF. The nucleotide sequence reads TGTGCCAGCCTCGGGGGAGTTTACGAGCAGTACTTC.